The rows below give T cell receptor beta chains drawn from one sample of a study of blood T cell repertoires in COVID-19. Here immunoSEQ multiplex PCR was the method, and the copy in TCRdb shows in-frame clones only, minus some. Of approximately 180,000 clones listed, about 83% are singletons. Material for sequencing was peripheral blood. These TCRs come from a woman aged 70-85 years with COVID-19, enrolled during active disease. CDR3s include the opening cysteine and the closing phenylalanine or tryptophan. The order of the fields is J gene, V gene, D gene, clone size, CDR3 protein, CDR3 DNA. A D gene is named only where the DNA matches it firmly. Size values are once, few and many counts, or a class for expanded clones, and some rows have none.

J gene: TRBJ2-5; V gene: TRBV5-1; D gene: TRBD1; clone size: NA; CDR3 protein: CASSLTGVGETQYF; CDR3 DNA: TGCGCCAGCAGCCTGACAGGGGTTGGAGAGACCCAGTACTTC
J gene: TRBJ2-7; V gene: TRBV28; D gene: NA; clone size: once; CDR3 protein: CASSQVGGAWSYEQYF; CDR3 DNA: TGTGCCAGCAGCCAAGTGGGTGGAGCGTGGTCCTACGAGCAGTACTTC
J gene: TRBJ1-5; V gene: TRBV27; D gene: NA; clone size: NA; CDR3 protein: CASHRVGQPQHF; CDR3 DNA: TGTGCCAGCCACCGGGTGGGTCAGCCCCAGCATTTT
J gene: TRBJ2-3; V gene: TRBV2; D gene: TRBD2; clone size: NA; CDR3 protein: CASSLRTSGSTGTDTQYF; CDR3 DNA: TGTGCCAGCAGTTTAAGGACTAGCGGGAGTACGGGCACAGATACGCAGTATTTT
J gene: TRBJ1-5; V gene: TRBV19; D gene: TRBD1; clone size: NA; CDR3 protein: CASSIFGTENQPQHF; CDR3 DNA: TGTGCCAGTAGTATATTTGGGACAGAAAATCAGCCCCAGCATTTT
J gene: TRBJ1-2; V gene: TRBV28; D gene: TRBD1; clone size: NA; CDR3 protein: CASRDGQGAYGYTF; CDR3 DNA: TGTGCCAGCAGAGACGGACAGGGGGCATATGGCTACACCTTC
J gene: TRBJ1-1; V gene: TRBV11-3; D gene: NA; clone size: NA; CDR3 protein: CASSPGSPEAFF; CDR3 DNA: TGTGCCAGCAGCCCCGGGAGCCCTGAGGCTTTCTTT
J gene: TRBJ1-1; V gene: TRBV28; D gene: NA; clone size: NA; CDR3 protein: CASSLFPRNTEAFF; CDR3 DNA: TGTGCCAGCAGTTTGTTTCCGCGGAACACTGAAGCTTTCTTT
J gene: TRBJ2-2; V gene: TRBV28; D gene: TRBD1; clone size: NA; CDR3 protein: CASRVQGHTGELFF; CDR3 DNA: TGTGCCAGCAGAGTACAGGGGCACACCGGGGAGCTGTTTTTT
J gene: TRBJ2-3; V gene: TRBV6-2/TRBV6-3; D gene: NA; clone size: NA; CDR3 protein: CASSPGAGTDTQYF; CDR3 DNA: TGTGCCAGCAGCCCCGGCGCCGGGACAGATACGCAGTATTTT
J gene: TRBJ2-5; V gene: TRBV7-6; D gene: NA; clone size: NA; CDR3 protein: CASSLDRRGTQYF; CDR3 DNA: TGTGCCAGCAGCTTAGACAGGCGGGGGACCCAGTACTTC
J gene: TRBJ1-2; V gene: TRBV14; D gene: TRBD1; clone size: NA; CDR3 protein: CASSPDRGHFNYGYTF; CDR3 DNA: TGTGCCAGCAGCCCTGACAGGGGCCATTTTAACTATGGCTACACCTTC
J gene: TRBJ1-6; V gene: TRBV30; D gene: NA; clone size: NA; CDR3 protein: CAWRMQVVGASGSPLHF; CDR3 DNA: TGTGCCTGGAGAATGCAAGTAGTGGGGGCCTCTGGGTCACCCCTCCACTTT
J gene: TRBJ1-1; V gene: TRBV6-6; D gene: NA; clone size: NA; CDR3 protein: CASTLGGITEAFF; CDR3 DNA: TGTGCCAGCACCCTGGGGGGGATCACTGAAGCTTTCTTT
J gene: TRBJ2-7; V gene: TRBV7-2; D gene: NA; clone size: NA; CDR3 protein: CASSLMSRRSSYEQYF; CDR3 DNA: TGTGCCAGCAGCTTAATGTCGCGGCGGAGCTCCTACGAGCAGTACTTC
J gene: TRBJ1-6; V gene: TRBV9; D gene: NA; clone size: NA; CDR3 protein: CASSVGQKESPLHF; CDR3 DNA: TGTGCCAGCAGCGTAGGACAGAAGGAATCACCCCTCCACTTT
J gene: TRBJ2-5; V gene: TRBV6-5; D gene: NA; clone size: NA; CDR3 protein: CASGSSTQYF; CDR3 DNA: TGTGCCAGCGGGAGCTCCACCCAGTACTTC
J gene: TRBJ1-3; V gene: TRBV7-9; D gene: TRBD1; clone size: NA; CDR3 protein: CASSTPTGTGNTIYF; CDR3 DNA: TGTGCCAGCAGCACTCCGACAGGGACTGGAAACACCATATATTTT
J gene: TRBJ2-3; V gene: TRBV7-7; D gene: TRBD2; clone size: NA; CDR3 protein: CASSPSGRSDTQYF; CDR3 DNA: TGTGCTAGCAGCCCCAGCGGGAGGTCCGATACGCAGTATTTT
J gene: TRBJ2-1; V gene: TRBV14; D gene: TRBD2; clone size: NA; CDR3 protein: CASSQDLLAGTYNEQFF; CDR3 DNA: TGTGCCAGCAGCCAAGATCTTCTAGCGGGGACCTACAATGAGCAGTTCTTC
J gene: TRBJ1-4; V gene: TRBV10-3; D gene: NA; clone size: NA; CDR3 protein: CAISESSGEEKLFF; CDR3 DNA: TGTGCCATCAGTGAGTCCTCTGGGGAGGAAAAACTGTTTTTT
J gene: TRBJ1-5; V gene: TRBV28; D gene: TRBD1; clone size: NA; CDR3 protein: CATLRDRNQPQHF; CDR3 DNA: TGTGCCACTTTAAGGGACAGGAACCAGCCCCAGCATTTT
J gene: TRBJ1-1; V gene: TRBV5-1; D gene: TRBD1; clone size: NA; CDR3 protein: CASSPFRGRGDTEAFF; CDR3 DNA: TGCGCCAGCAGCCCCTTCAGGGGGCGGGGTGACACTGAAGCTTTCTTT
J gene: TRBJ1-4; V gene: TRBV18; D gene: NA; clone size: NA; CDR3 protein: CASLNNYATNEKLFF; CDR3 DNA: TGTGCCAGCCTTAACAACTATGCAACTAATGAAAAACTGTTTTTT
J gene: TRBJ2-1; V gene: TRBV7-8; D gene: TRBD2; clone size: NA; CDR3 protein: CASSLVAGVRDEQFF; CDR3 DNA: TGTGCCAGCAGCTTAGTAGCGGGAGTCCGTGATGAGCAGTTCTTC
J gene: TRBJ2-5; V gene: TRBV6-5; D gene: TRBD1; clone size: NA; CDR3 protein: CASRSTGSETQYF; CDR3 DNA: TGTGCCAGCAGATCGACAGGGTCAGAGACCCAGTACTTC
J gene: TRBJ2-3; V gene: TRBV2; D gene: NA; clone size: NA; CDR3 protein: CASSVRADTQYF; CDR3 DNA: TGTGCCAGCAGTGTACGGGCAGATACGCAGTATTTT
J gene: TRBJ2-3; V gene: TRBV9; D gene: TRBD2; clone size: NA; CDR3 protein: CASSVSSGTSTTQYTQYF; CDR3 DNA: TGTGCCAGCAGCGTCTCCTCCGGGACTAGTACGACACAATATACGCAGTATTTT
J gene: TRBJ2-5; V gene: TRBV5-5; D gene: NA; clone size: NA; CDR3 protein: CASRRTARNQETQYF; CDR3 DNA: TGTGCCAGCAGAAGGACAGCTCGTAATCAAGAGACCCAGTACTTC
J gene: TRBJ1-2; V gene: TRBV5-1; D gene: NA; clone size: once; CDR3 protein: CASSPTDYGYTF; CDR3 DNA: TGCGCCAGCAGCCCCACAGACTATGGCTACACCTTC
J gene: TRBJ2-5; V gene: TRBV28; D gene: TRBD2; clone size: NA; CDR3 protein: CASSSASPGLAGMRETQYF; CDR3 DNA: TGTGCCAGCAGTTCCGCTTCACCGGGACTAGCGGGAATGAGAGAGACCCAGTACTTC
J gene: TRBJ2-1; V gene: TRBV3-1/TRBV3-2; D gene: NA; clone size: NA; CDR3 protein: CASSQAPTQDNEQFF; CDR3 DNA: TGTGCCAGCAGCCAAGCCCCCACCCAGGACAATGAGCAGTTCTTC
J gene: TRBJ2-7; V gene: TRBV7-8; D gene: NA; clone size: NA; CDR3 protein: CASSPRIGGASILDEQYF; CDR3 DNA: TGTGCCAGCAGCCCCCGGATAGGGGGGGCGAGTATACTTGACGAGCAGTACTTC
J gene: TRBJ1-1; V gene: TRBV6-1; D gene: NA; clone size: NA; CDR3 protein: CASSDPIQGTWNTEAFF; CDR3 DNA: TGTGCCAGCAGTGACCCGATTCAGGGAACTTGGAACACTGAAGCTTTCTTT
J gene: TRBJ2-7; V gene: TRBV7-9; D gene: NA; clone size: NA; CDR3 protein: CASSINHRTQPYEQYF; CDR3 DNA: TGTGCCAGCAGTATAAACCACCGGACTCAACCCTACGAGCAGTACTTC
J gene: TRBJ2-7; V gene: TRBV3-1/TRBV3-2; D gene: NA; clone size: NA; CDR3 protein: CASSQIQGPYYEQYF; CDR3 DNA: TGTGCCAGCAGCCAAATACAGGGACCCTACTACGAGCAGTACTTC
J gene: TRBJ1-5; V gene: TRBV10-3; D gene: TRBD1; clone size: NA; CDR3 protein: CAISESGQGGQPQHF; CDR3 DNA: TGTGCCATCAGTGAGTCAGGACAGGGGGGACAGCCCCAGCATTTT
J gene: TRBJ2-2; V gene: TRBV6-2/TRBV6-3; D gene: TRBD1; clone size: NA; CDR3 protein: CASSLILPGGPDTGELFF; CDR3 DNA: TGTGCCAGCAGTTTAATCCTACCAGGGGGCCCCGACACCGGGGAGCTGTTTTTT
J gene: TRBJ2-3; V gene: TRBV3-1/TRBV3-2; D gene: TRBD2; clone size: NA; CDR3 protein: CASSHLAGGPHTQYF; CDR3 DNA: TGTGCCAGCAGCCACCTAGCGGGAGGGCCGCATACGCAGTATTTT
J gene: TRBJ1-1; V gene: TRBV6-5; D gene: NA; clone size: NA; CDR3 protein: CASSYGQMNTEAFF; CDR3 DNA: TGTGCCAGCAGTTACGGACAGATGAACACTGAAGCTTTCTTT
J gene: TRBJ2-7; V gene: TRBV7-6; D gene: NA; clone size: NA; CDR3 protein: CASSPPPYLAQFYEQYF; CDR3 DNA: TGTGCCAGCAGCCCCCCCCCGTATCTAGCGCAATTCTACGAGCAGTACTTC
J gene: TRBJ1-2; V gene: TRBV29-1; D gene: NA; clone size: NA; CDR3 protein: CSVEKLGWAYGYTF; CDR3 DNA: TGCAGCGTTGAAAAGTTAGGATGGGCTTATGGCTACACCTTC
J gene: TRBJ1-4; V gene: TRBV27; D gene: TRBD1; clone size: NA; CDR3 protein: CASSFDRGRHEKLFF; CDR3 DNA: TGTGCCAGCAGTTTCGACAGGGGAAGGCATGAAAAACTGTTTTTT
J gene: TRBJ1-5; V gene: TRBV19; D gene: NA; clone size: NA; CDR3 protein: CASSMVGESNQPQHF; CDR3 DNA: TGTGCCAGTAGTATGGTCGGGGAGAGCAATCAGCCCCAGCATTTT
J gene: TRBJ1-2; V gene: TRBV3-1/TRBV3-2; D gene: TRBD1; clone size: NA; CDR3 protein: CASSQGQGGGYTF; CDR3 DNA: TGTGCCAGCAGCCAGGGACAGGGAGGTGGCTACACCTTC
J gene: TRBJ2-4; V gene: TRBV4-1; D gene: NA; clone size: NA; CDR3 protein: CASSQGEQAGNIQYF; CDR3 DNA: TGCGCCAGCAGCCAAGGCGAGCAGGCGGGGAACATTCAGTACTTC